These 27 T cell receptor beta chains were sequenced from one sample in a study of beta chain features in type 1 diabetes. Isolated RNA was reverse transcribed in full, so expressed TCRB transcripts were sequenced. TCRdb keeps only in-frame clones here, not all; method: immunoSEQ multiplex PCR. Seen here are about 150,000 clones, 9.2% observed once, and the top ten hold roughly 0.74%. Specimen: central memory CD4+ T cells from blood. These receptors were collected from a man aged 18 to 29 in good health.

This clone was seen at least ten times. The chain combines TRBV29-1 with TRBJ2-7; D is perhaps TRBD2 (5 bases). V lost 6 bases, J lost 0 bases, and 12 bases lay in between. The CDR3 consists of 13 residues. Germline loops: CDR1 SQVTM, CDR2 ANQGSEA. CDR3 residues: CSVPRESSYEQYF. The CDR3 DNA is TGCAGCGTCCCTAGGGAGAGCTCCTACGAGCAGTACTTC.

This clone has just a few counts. This chain connects TRBV6-1 to TRBJ2-7; D possibly corresponds to TRBD2 (5 bases). The germline V and J ends were trimmed by 2 bases and 3 bases, with 17 bases remaining between them. Germline V lookup: CDR1 MNHNS, CDR2 SASEGT. The CDR3 is 16 residues long. The CDR3 nucleotides are TGTGCCAGCAGTGAAATGGCGAGCGGACTCCTCTACGAGCAGTACTTC. Encoded protein: CASSEMASGLLYEQYF.

Written as DNA, the CDR3 is TGTGCCAGCAGCTTAGTTCTTGGAGGTGAGCAGTTCTTC. This encodes CASSLVLGGEQFF. The chain recombines TRBV7-2 with TRBJ2-1; a weak D match, TRBD2 (5 bases). V lost 1 base and J 9 bases, leaving 10 bases between the germline ends. Germline loops: CDR1 SGHTA, CDR2 FQGNSA. The CDR3 runs to 13 residues.

The V call is TRBV5-1, the J call TRBJ1-6; 8 bases are a match to TRBD1. The CDR3 runs 15 residues. CDR1 is SGHRS and CDR2 is YFSETQ in the germline V gene. The junction had 5 bases not matched to a gene; V was cut back by 2 bases and J by 7 bases. CDR3 amino acids: CASSLRTGRNSPLHF. The CDR3 DNA sequence: TGCGCCAGCAGCTTAAGGACAGGGCGCAATTCACCCCTCCACTTT.

This clone came up a few times. The genes are TRBV2 and TRBJ2-5; weak D call: TRBD1 (6 bases). CDR1 is SNHLY and CDR2 is FYNNEI in the germline V gene. Between the trimmed V and J ends, which lost 7 bases and 9 bases, there was a span of 21 bases. The CDR3 runs 14 residues. CDR3 bases: TGTGCCAGCATCCCAACAGGGCCCCTACCCCCCCAGTACTTC. Protein sequence: CASIPTGPLPPQYF.

V and J are TRBV18 and TRBJ1-2; 9 nucleotides align to TRBD1. V lost 3 bases to trimming and J lost 2 bases; unmatched junction nucleotides: 1. Germline CDR1 and CDR2: KGHSH and LQKENI. The CDR3 contains 14 residues. CDR3: CASSPGQGNYGYTF. DNA for the CDR3: TGTGCCAGCTCACCGGGACAGGGAAACTATGGCTACACCTTC.

The rearrangement links TRBV7-2 to TRBJ2-1; TRBD2 aligns across 10 bases. Germline loops: CDR1 SGHTA, CDR2 FQGNSA. The CDR3 loop spans 14 amino acids. J gave up 9 bases and V 3 bases, and 5 bases lay outside the gene matches. The CDR3 is CASSFASGGFEQFF. The DNA of the CDR3 is TGTGCCAGCAGCTTCGCTAGCGGGGGATTTGAGCAGTTCTTC.

This clone was recorded a few times. The chain uses TRBV14 and TRBJ2-2; 12 bases are shared with TRBD2. There are 17 residues in the CDR3. Germline V gene lookup returns CDR1 SGHDN and CDR2 FVKESK. The junction had 2 bases not matched to a gene; V was cut back by 3 bases and J by 0 bases. CDR3 DNA sequence: TGTGCCAGCAGCCAGACTAGCGGGGGACCGAACACCGGGGAGCTGTTTTTT. It codes for CASSQTSGGPNTGELFF.

This clone was observed a handful of times. V is TRBV11-2 and J is TRBJ2-3, with 8 bases matching TRBD2. V trimming: 5 bases; J trimming: 2 bases; junction bases outside the gene matches: 9. The CDR3 length is 16 residues. CDR1 is SGHAT and CDR2 is FQNNGV in the germline V gene. CDR3: CASSIGGGYITDTQYF. CDR3 sequence (DNA): TGTGCCAGCAGCATTGGCGGGGGGTACATCACAGATACGCAGTATTTT.

This clone came up a few times. V is TRBV6-6 and J is TRBJ1-5; D unclear. Trimming removed 6 bases at V and 3 bases at J, with 12 bases between. The CDR3 length is 14 residues. Germline V lookup: CDR1 MNHNY, CDR2 SVGAGI (reference sequence). CDR3 nucleotide sequence: TGTGCCAGCAGACTCCGGGAGGTCAATCAGCCCCAGCATTTT. This gives the protein CASRLREVNQPQHF.

The chain combines TRBV19 with TRBJ2-3; TRBD1 agrees at 7 bases. Trimming removed 8 bases from V and 0 bases from J; junction bases left unmatched: 8. The CDR3 has 15 amino acids. Germline V gene sequence: CDR1 LNHDA, CDR2 SQIVND (reference sequence). CDR3 region: CASGRTGGSTDTQYF. In nucleotides, the CDR3 is TGTGCCAGTGGTAGGACAGGTGGTAGCACAGATACGCAGTATTTT. Full variable domain (remainder filled in from reference TRBV19 and TRBJ2-3): DGGITQSPKYLFRKEGQNVTLSCEQNLNHDAMYWYRQDPGQGLRLIYYSQIVNDFQKGDIAEGYSVSREKKESFPLTVTSAQKNPTAFYLCASGRTGGSTDTQYFGPGTRLTVL.

This chain links TRBV5-1 with TRBJ1-1; D remains ambiguous. Germline V lookup: CDR1 SGHRS, CDR2 YFSETQ. The ends were cut back, 7 bases at V and 1 base at J, with 14 bases in the middle. The length of the CDR3 is 14 residues. CDR3 protein: CASSQRPENTEAFF. In nucleotides, the CDR3 is TGCGCCAGCTCCCAGAGGCCCGAGAACACTGAAGCTTTCTTT.

This clone was detected a few times. The genes are TRBV9 and TRBJ2-1; 10 bases match TRBD1. Germline CDR1 SGDLS, CDR2 YYNGEE. V dropped 4 bases and J dropped 6; count of bases not matched to a gene: 7. The CDR3 is made up of 15 amino acids. The CDR3 protein is CASSPRTGGSNEQFF. In nucleotides, the CDR3 is TGTGCCAGCAGCCCCCGGACAGGGGGGAGCAATGAGCAGTTCTTC.

This clone was counted a few times. The sample carries other DNA sequences with the same CDR3. V gene TRBV29-1 combines with J gene TRBJ2-5; D is perhaps TRBD2 (6 bases). V lost 4 bases and J lost 5, with 11 bases in between. The CDR3 is made up of 12 amino acids. Germline CDR1 SQVTM, CDR2 ANQGSEA. CDR3 in amino acids: CSVGVAGETQYF. CDR3 nucleotides: TGCAGCGTTGGGGTGGCGGGGGAGACCCAGTACTTC.

On this clone: Other DNA sequences in this specimen translate into the identical CDR3. The V call is TRBV4-1, the J call TRBJ1-6; D possibly corresponds to TRBD1 (5 bases). This CDR3 contains 17 residues. The germline V gene has CDR1 MGHRA and CDR2 YSYEKL. The V end lost 1 base, the J end lost 2 bases, and 12 bases lay between the germline ends. The CDR3 is CASSQVTGGTYNSPLHF. The CDR3 DNA reads as TGCGCCAGCAGCCAAGTCACAGGAGGGACCTATAATTCACCCCTCCACTTT.

This clone was seen a single time. The chain uses TRBV9 and TRBJ2-7, with TRBD2 matching over 11 bases. After removal of 4 bases from V and 3 bases from J, the junction contained 6 bases not matched to a gene. The CDR3 contains 15 residues. In germline, CDR1 is SGDLS, CDR2 YYNGEE. CDR3 sequence: CASSPLGLADYEQYF. The CDR3 nucleotides read TGTGCCAGCAGCCCACTGGGACTAGCGGACTACGAGCAGTACTTC.

This clone was picked up a small number of times. The chain recombines TRBV14 with TRBJ2-3; D is possibly TRBD1 (6 bases). This CDR3 region has 16 residues. Germline assignment: CDR1 SGHDN and CDR2 FVKESK. Deletions cut 1 base from V and 6 bases from J, with 17 bases between. In DNA form, the CDR3 reads TGTGCCAGCAGCCAAGTTGGCAGAGGGGGTGTGGATACGCAGTATTTT. It translates to CASSQVGRGGVDTQYF.

Written as DNA, the CDR3 is TGTGCCAGTAGTTTAGGACAGTCCTCCTACGAGCAGTACTTC. Residues: CASSLGQSSYEQYF. The chain carries TRBV19 and TRBJ2-5, with D possibly TRBD1 on 6 matching bases. The J call is in doubt because the DNA end fits TRBJ2-7 better. The germline V gene has CDR1 LNHDA and CDR2 SQIVND (reference sequence). The CDR3 spans 14 residues.

The rearrangement joins TRBV19 to TRBJ2-7, with 7 bases aligning to TRBD1. CDR3 length: 15 amino acids. The ends lost 5 bases at V and 4 bases at J; junction bases unmatched: 11. Germline CDR1 reads LNHDA; CDR2 reads SQIVND (reference sequence). The CDR3 sequence: CASSPPGQNTYEQYF. The CDR3, as DNA: TGTGCCAGTAGTCCCCCGGGACAGAACACGTACGAGCAGTACTTC.

The CDR3 here is CASSALQGVRDTQYF. CDR3 DNA sequence: TGTGCCAGCAGCGCTTTACAGGGTGTGAGAGATACGCAGTATTTT. The J gene is TRBJ2-3, the V gene TRBV7-2, with TRBD1 as a possible D gene (6 bases). Germline V CDR1 and CDR2: SGHTA, FQGNSA. The length of the CDR3 is 15 residues. The germline V and J ends were trimmed by 5 bases and 5 bases, with 17 bases remaining between them.

The genes are TRBV5-4 and TRBJ1-6, with 7 bases aligning to TRBD1. CDR1 is SGHNT and CDR2 is YYREEE in the germline V gene (reference sequence). This CDR3 spans 14 amino acids. V was pared by 4 bases and J by 5 bases, with 3 bases of the junction left unmatched. CDR3 sequence reads: CASSMTGNNSPLHF. CDR3 nucleotides: TGTGCCAGCAGCATGACAGGGAATAATTCACCCCTCCACTTT.

V usage is TRBV6-5 and J usage is TRBJ1-1; 11 bases are shared with TRBD1. This CDR3 region has 15 residues. Germline trimming cut 7 bases from V and 4 bases from J; bases unmatched to any gene: 8. Germline values: CDR1 MNHEY, CDR2 SVGAGI. The CDR3 nucleotides are TGTGCCAGCAAACTATCCGGGACAGGGGGCACTGAAGCTTTCTTT. Translation: CASKLSGTGGTEAFF.

V is TRBV6-1 and J is TRBJ2-1; tentative D call: TRBD1 (6 bases). V was trimmed by 6 bases and J by 4 bases, leaving 10 bases between them. CDR3 length: 13 residues. The germline CDR1 and CDR2 sequences are MNHNS and SASEGT. For the CDR3, the DNA is TGTGCCAGCAGCTTGGACAGTTACAATGAGCAGTTCTTC. It codes for CASSLDSYNEQFF.

There are a few counts of this clone. Other DNA sequences in the same sample also yield this CDR3. The V and J genes are TRBV14 and TRBJ1-2, with D perhaps TRBD1 (6 bases). Germline CDR1 reads SGHDN; CDR2 reads FVKESK. This CDR3 contains 13 residues. Trimming stripped 4 bases from V and 2 bases from J, with 8 bases between. The CDR3 DNA reads as TGTGCCAGCAGCCCCAGGGGAAACTATGGCTACACCTTC. It is translated as CASSPRGNYGYTF.

This clone has only a few counts. This chain uses TRBV7-9 with TRBJ1-6; 7 positions agree with TRBD1. The junction had 10 bases not matched to a gene; V was cut back by 5 bases and J by 6 bases. Germline assignment: CDR1 SEHNR and CDR2 FQNEAQ (reference sequence). The length of the CDR3 is 16 residues. The CDR3 DNA reads TGTGCCAGCAGCCCAACGAGGCCAGGGGGTAATTCACCCCTCCACTTT. Translating it yields CASSPTRPGGNSPLHF.

The chain recombines TRBV27 with TRBJ1-5; 7 positions match TRBD1. The CDR3 runs 14 residues. Trimming took 8 bases from V and 3 from J; bases not matched to a gene: 7. Germline V gene lookup returns CDR1 MNHEY and CDR2 SMNVEV (reference sequence). DNA for the CDR3: TGTGCCAGCGGTACAGGGGTGAACAATCAGCCCCAGCATTTT. This encodes CASGTGVNNQPQHF.

This clone was counted between two and nine times. V is TRBV18 and J is TRBJ1-1; TRBD1 matches at 7 bases. J gave up 8 bases and V 6 bases, and 6 bases lay outside the gene matches. CDR3 length: 12 amino acids. The germline V gene encodes CDR1 KGHSH and CDR2 LQKENI. CDR3 bases: TGTGCCAGCTCCGTCAGGGGGGCAGAAGCTTTCTTT. Protein: CASSVRGAEAFF.